This T cell receptor (beta chain) is drawn from a study of radiation and T cells in renal cell carcinoma. About this clone itself: The same CDR3 can be traced to other DNA sequences in this sample.

Specified time point: blood 4 weeks post-SBRT, at nephrectomy. Specified treatment: 15 Gy SBRT to primary tumor, nephrectomy 4 weeks later. Using immunoSEQ multiplex PCR, the repertoire was profiled, and TCRdb retains in-frame clones only, with some absent. Altogether over 120,000 clones are present, 86% being singletons, with the ten largest covering 15% to 20%. The clonotype comes from a woman between 50 and 59 years old with renal cell carcinoma. Sequencing used blood, obtained from a patient whose treatment included radiotherapy and nephrectomy.

For the CDR3, the DNA is TGTGCCAGCAGCGTCGACCCAGGACAGATCTCTGGAAACACCATATATTTT. This sequence encodes CASSVDPGQISGNTIYF. This chain joins TRBV9 and TRBJ1-3; weak D call: TRBD1 (6 bases). Germline assignment: CDR1 SGDLS and CDR2 YYNGEE. Trimming left V 2 bases short and J 0 bases short, with 15 bases between. The CDR3 contains 17 residues. The entire variable domain, with the rest obtained from reference TRBV9 and TRBJ1-3, is as follows: DSGVTQTPKHLITATGQRVTLRCSPRSGDLSVYWYQQSLDQGLQFLIQYYNGEERAKGNILERFSAQQFPDLHSELNLSSLELGDSALYFCASSVDPGQISGNTIYFGEGSWLTVV.